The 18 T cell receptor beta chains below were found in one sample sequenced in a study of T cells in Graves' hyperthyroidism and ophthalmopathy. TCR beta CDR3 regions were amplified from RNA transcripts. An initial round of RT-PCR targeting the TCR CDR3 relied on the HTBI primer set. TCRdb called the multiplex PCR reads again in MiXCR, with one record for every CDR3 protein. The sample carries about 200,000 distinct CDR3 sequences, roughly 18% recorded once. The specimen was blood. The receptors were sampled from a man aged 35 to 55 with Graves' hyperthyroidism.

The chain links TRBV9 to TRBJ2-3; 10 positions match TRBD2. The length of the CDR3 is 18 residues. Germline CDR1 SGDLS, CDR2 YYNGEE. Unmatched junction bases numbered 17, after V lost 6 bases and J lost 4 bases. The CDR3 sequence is CASNRGGSGGAFSDTQYF. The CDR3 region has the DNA TGTGCCAGCAATCGAGGCGGCAGCGGGGGGGCATTTTCAGATACGCAGTATTTT. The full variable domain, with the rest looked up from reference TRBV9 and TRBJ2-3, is DSGVTQTPKHLITATGQRVTLRCSPRSGDLSVYWYQQSLDQGLQFLIQYYNGEERAKGNILERFSAQQFPDLHSELNLSSLELGDSALYFCASNRGGSGGAFSDTQYFGPGTRLTVL.

The CDR3 is CASSGGTGLYNEQFF. The DNA for the CDR3 is TGTGCCAGCAGCGGGGGGACAGGGCTGTACAATGAGCAGTTCTTC. This chain uses TRBV11-1 with TRBJ2-1, with 9 bases identical to TRBD1. Germline V lookup: CDR1 SGHAT, CDR2 FQDESV (reference sequence). The ends lost 5 bases at V and 4 bases at J; junction bases unmatched: 6. The CDR3 sequence is 15 residues long. Variable domain in full (rest from reference TRBV11-1 and TRBJ2-1): EAEVAQSPRYKITEKSQAVAFWCDPISGHATLYWYRQILGQGPELLVQFQDESVVDDSQLPKDRFSAERLKGVDSTLKIQPAELGDSAMYLCASSGGTGLYNEQFFGPGTRLTVL.

This chain's CDR3 is CASSLEKRAGEAFF. The CDR3 DNA is TGTGCCAGCAGCTTAGAAAAAAGAGCGGGTGAAGCTTTCTTT. V and J are TRBV7-2 and TRBJ1-1, with D uncertain. Germline CDR1 SGHTA, CDR2 FQGNSA. This CDR3 contains 14 residues. Trimming removed 1 base from V and 7 bases from J, with 13 bases in between.

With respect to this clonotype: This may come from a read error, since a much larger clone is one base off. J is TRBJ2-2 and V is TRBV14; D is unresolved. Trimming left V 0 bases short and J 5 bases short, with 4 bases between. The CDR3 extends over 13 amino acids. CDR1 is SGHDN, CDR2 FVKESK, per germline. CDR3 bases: TGTGCCAGCAGCCAAGAGAGGACCGGGGAGCTGTTTTTT. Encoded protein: CASSQERTGELFF.

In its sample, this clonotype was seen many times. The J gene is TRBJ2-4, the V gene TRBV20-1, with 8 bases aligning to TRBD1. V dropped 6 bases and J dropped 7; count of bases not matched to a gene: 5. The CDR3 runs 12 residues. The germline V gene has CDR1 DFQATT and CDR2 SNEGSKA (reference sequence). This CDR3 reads CSAPDRENIQYF. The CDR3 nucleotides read TGCAGTGCCCCGGACAGGGAGAACATTCAGTACTTC.

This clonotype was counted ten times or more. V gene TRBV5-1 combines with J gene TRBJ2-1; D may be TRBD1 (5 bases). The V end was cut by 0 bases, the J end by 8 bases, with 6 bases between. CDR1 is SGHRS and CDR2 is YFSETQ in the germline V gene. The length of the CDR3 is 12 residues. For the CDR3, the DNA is TGCGCCAGCAGCTTGGTAGGGGATGAGCAGTTCTTC. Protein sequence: CASSLVGDEQFF.

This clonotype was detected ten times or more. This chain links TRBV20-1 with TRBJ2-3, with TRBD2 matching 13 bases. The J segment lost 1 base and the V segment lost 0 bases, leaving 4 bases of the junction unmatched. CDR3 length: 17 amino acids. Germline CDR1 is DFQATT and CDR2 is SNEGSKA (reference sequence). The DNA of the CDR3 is TGCAGTGCTAGAGATCACGGACTAGCGGGGGGCACAGATACGCAGTATTTT. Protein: CSARDHGLAGGTDTQYF.

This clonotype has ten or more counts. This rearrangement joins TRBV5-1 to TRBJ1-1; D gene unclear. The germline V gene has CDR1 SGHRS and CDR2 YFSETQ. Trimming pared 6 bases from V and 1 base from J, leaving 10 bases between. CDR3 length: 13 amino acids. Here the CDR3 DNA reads TGCGCCAGCAACTGGGATGGGAACACTGAAGCTTTCTTT. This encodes CASNWDGNTEAFF.

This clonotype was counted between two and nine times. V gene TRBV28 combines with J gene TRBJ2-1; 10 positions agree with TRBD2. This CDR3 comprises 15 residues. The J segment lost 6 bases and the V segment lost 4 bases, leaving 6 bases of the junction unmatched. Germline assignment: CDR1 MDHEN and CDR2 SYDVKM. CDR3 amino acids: CASSSQRGGRNEQFF. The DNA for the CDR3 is TGTGCCAGCAGTTCCCAGCGGGGGGGCCGCAATGAGCAGTTCTTC.

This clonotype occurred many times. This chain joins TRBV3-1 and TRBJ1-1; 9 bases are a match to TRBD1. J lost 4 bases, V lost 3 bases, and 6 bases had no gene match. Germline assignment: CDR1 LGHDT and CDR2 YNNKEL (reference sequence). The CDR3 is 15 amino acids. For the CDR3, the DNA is TGTGCCAGCAGCCACCCGGGACAGGGCTCCACTGAAGCTTTCTTT. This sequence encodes CASSHPGQGSTEAFF.

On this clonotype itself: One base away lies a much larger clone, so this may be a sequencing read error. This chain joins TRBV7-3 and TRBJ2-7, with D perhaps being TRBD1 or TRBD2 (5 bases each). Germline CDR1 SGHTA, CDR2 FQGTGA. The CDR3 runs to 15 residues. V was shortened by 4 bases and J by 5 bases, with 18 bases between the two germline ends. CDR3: CASSSIGTALDEQYF. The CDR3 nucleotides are TGTGCCAGCAGCTCTATCGGGACGGCGCTGGACGAGCAGTACTTC.

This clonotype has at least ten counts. The CDR3 DNA is TGTGCCAGCAGCGCACAGGGAACCCTTGGCAATCAGCCCCAGCATTTT. The encoded protein is CASSAQGTLGNQPQHF. This chain links TRBV9 with TRBJ1-5, with D possibly matching TRBD1 (6 bases). The V gene lost 3 bases and the J gene lost 2 bases, with 15 bases spanning the gap. This CDR3 is 16 amino acids long. CDR1 and CDR2 (germline): SGDLS, YYNGEE.

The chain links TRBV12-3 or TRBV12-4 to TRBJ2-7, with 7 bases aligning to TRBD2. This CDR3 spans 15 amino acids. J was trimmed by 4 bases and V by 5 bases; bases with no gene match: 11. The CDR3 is CASSHTGAGLYEQYF. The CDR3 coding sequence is TGTGCCAGCAGTCACACGGGAGCGGGGTTATACGAGCAGTACTTC.

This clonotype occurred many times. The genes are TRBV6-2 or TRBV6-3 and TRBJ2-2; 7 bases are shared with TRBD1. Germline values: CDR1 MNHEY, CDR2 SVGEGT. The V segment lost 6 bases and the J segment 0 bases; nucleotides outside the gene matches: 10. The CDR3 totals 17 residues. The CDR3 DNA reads TGTGCCAGCAGCGGTCGTACAGGGGCAGCGAACACCGGGGAGCTGTTTTTT. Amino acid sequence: CASSGRTGAANTGELFF.

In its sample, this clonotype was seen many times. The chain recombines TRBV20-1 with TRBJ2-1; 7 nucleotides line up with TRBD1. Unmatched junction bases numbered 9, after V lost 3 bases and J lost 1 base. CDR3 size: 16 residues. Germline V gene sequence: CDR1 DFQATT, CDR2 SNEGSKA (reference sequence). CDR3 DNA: TGCAGTGCTAGCGCACGGACAGGCTTTTCCTACAATGAGCAGTTCTTC. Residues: CSASARTGFSYNEQFF.

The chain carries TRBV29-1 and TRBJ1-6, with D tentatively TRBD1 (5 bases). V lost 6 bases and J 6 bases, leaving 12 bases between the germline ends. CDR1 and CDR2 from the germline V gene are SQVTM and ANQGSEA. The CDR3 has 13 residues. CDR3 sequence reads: CSVKFQGNSPLHF. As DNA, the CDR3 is TGCAGCGTCAAATTTCAGGGTAATTCACCCCTCCACTTT.

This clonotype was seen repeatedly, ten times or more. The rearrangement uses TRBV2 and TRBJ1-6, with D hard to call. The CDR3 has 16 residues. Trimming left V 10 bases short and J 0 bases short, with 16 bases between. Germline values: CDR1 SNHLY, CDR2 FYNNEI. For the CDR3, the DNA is TGTGCCACCTCTCTGAGTGCGAGCTCCTATAATTCACCCCTCCACTTT. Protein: CATSLSASSYNSPLHF.

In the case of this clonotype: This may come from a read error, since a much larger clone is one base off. As DNA, the CDR3 is TGTGCCAGCAGACTAAAGGGAGGTTGGCACTATGACTACACCTTC. It yields the protein CASRLKGGWHYDYTF. This rearrangement joins TRBV2 to TRBJ1-2; D not resolved. The V gene's germline CDR1 is SNHLY and CDR2 FYNNEI. The CDR3 length is 15 residues.